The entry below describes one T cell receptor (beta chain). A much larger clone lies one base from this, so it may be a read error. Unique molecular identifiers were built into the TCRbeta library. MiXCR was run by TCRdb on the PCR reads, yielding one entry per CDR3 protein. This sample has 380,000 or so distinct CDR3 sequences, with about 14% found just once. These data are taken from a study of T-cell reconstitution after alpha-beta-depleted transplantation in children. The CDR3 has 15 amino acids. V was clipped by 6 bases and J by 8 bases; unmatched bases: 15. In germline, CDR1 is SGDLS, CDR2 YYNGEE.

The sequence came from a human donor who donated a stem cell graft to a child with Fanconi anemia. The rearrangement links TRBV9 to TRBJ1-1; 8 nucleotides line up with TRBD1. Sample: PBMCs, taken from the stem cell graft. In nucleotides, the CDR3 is TGTGCCAGCACCGTCGGACAGGGTCTCTCCCTCGAAGCTTTCTTT. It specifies CASTVGQGLSLEAFF.